This T cell receptor (beta chain) derives from a study of cytomegalovirus exposure and HLA in healthy donors. This clone came up a few times. Its target is unknown. The PCR was carried out with 60 Vbeta primers and 13 Jbeta primers. The method was immunoSEQ multiplex PCR; TCRdb's version includes in-frame clones alone and lacks a portion of them. The table shows some 160,000 clones, with around 75% occurring only once. General study results and limits: Evidence from a later analysis indicated that most CMV-associated TCR beta chains looked HLA-restricted.

Germline assignment: CDR1 SGHDT and CDR2 YYEEEE. V dropped 1 base and J dropped 4; count of bases not matched to a gene: 4. The CDR3 is made up of 15 amino acids. This clonotype originated in a man aged 60-69 years in good health and CMV-seronegative. The sequenced material came from PBMCs. This sequence joins TRBV5-6 and TRBJ1-5; 8 bases line up with TRBD1. The CDR3 region has the DNA TGTGCCAGCAGCTTGAGCCAGGGGGCGAATCAGCCCCAGCATTTT. Translating gives CASSLSQGANQPQHF.